This entry lists 16 T cell receptor beta chains sequenced from one sample in a study of CXCR3-negative and CXCR3-positive naive CD8 T cells. Through 5' RACE with UMI labels, the TRB cDNA libraries were prepared. Each CDR3 protein gets one entry in TCRdb, which reprocessed the 5' RACE reads and gives no DNA. The table lists 7,000 to 7,500 distinct CDR3 sequences. The study, taken as a whole, reports: Compared with CXCR3-negative naive cells, CXCR3-positive naive cells showed more hydrophobic TRB CDR3s.

Their antigen targets remain unknown. Sequencing was done on a sample of naive CXCR3+ CD8+ T cells from blood. Noted subset: CD45RO-CCR7+CD27+CD95- naive CD8+ T cells expressing CXCR3 (TNR3+). All receptors derive from a human donor in good health. Some clones in this sample may be carry-over from other donors' samples.

This sequence joins TRBV11-3 and TRBJ2-6; TCRdb's D call, TRBD1, is unchecked because there is no DNA. CDR1 and CDR2 from the germline V gene are SGHNT and YENEEA. There are 15 residues in the CDR3. The CDR3 protein is CASSQRGLGANVLTF.

J is TRBJ2-2 and V is TRBV29-1. Germline V lookup: CDR1 SQVTM, CDR2 ANQGSEA. CDR3 size: 13 residues. CDR3 sequence reads: CSVDGQNTGELFF.

This sequence joins TRBV12-3 or TRBV12-4 and TRBJ2-5; TCRdb's D gene call, TRBD1, goes unchecked for lack of DNA. CDR3 length: 17 amino acids. The CDR3 protein is CASSLGGQNAPTETQYF.

This clonotype is medium-sized (0.01 to 0.1%) by frequency. The CDR3 loop reads CSVETGTASTDTQYF. The V gene is TRBV29-1, the J gene TRBJ2-3; the TRBD1 assignment by TCRdb is unverifiable without DNA. The CDR3 totals 15 residues. Germline loops: CDR1 SQVTM, CDR2 ANQGSEA.

The rearrangement uses TRBV29-1 and TRBJ1-2; TCRdb calls TRBD1, which cannot be checked without DNA. The germline V gene has CDR1 SQVTM and CDR2 ANQGSEA. The CDR3 totals 12 residues. This CDR3 is CSVFRDRGEGTF.

The V and J genes are TRBV13 and TRBJ2-2; the TRBD1 assignment by TCRdb is unverifiable without DNA. This CDR3 has 16 amino acids. Germline V gene sequence: CDR1 PRHDT, CDR2 FYEKMQ (reference sequence). CDR3 protein: CASSPRDRLVTGELFF.

This rearrangement joins TRBV29-1 to TRBJ2-7; TCRdb designates TRBD1, a call that cannot be tested without DNA. There are 14 residues in the CDR3. The germline V gene encodes CDR1 SQVTM and CDR2 ANQGSEA. The CDR3 reads CSVVGSGRLGEQYF.

The V call is TRBV28, the J call TRBJ2-5; the D gene TCRdb calls, TRBD1, cannot be checked with no DNA. Per the germline V gene, CDR1 is MDHEN and CDR2 is SYDVKM. The CDR3 covers 14 residues. The CDR3 loop reads CASSPLGQGRTQYF.

According to its frequency, this clonotype is large. CDR3 in amino acids: CASSLDPPAALYTEAFF. The chain couples TRBV12-3 or TRBV12-4 to TRBJ1-1; with no DNA, the TCRdb D assignment of TRBD1 cannot be verified. The CDR3 is 17 amino acids.

The chain combines TRBV21-1 with TRBJ2-3. TRBV21-1 is a known pseudogene. The CDR3 spans 15 residues. CDR3: CASSTQAEGPDTQYF.

This chain connects TRBV19 to TRBJ2-7; absent DNA, TCRdb's TRBD2 call cannot be checked. Germline CDR1 and CDR2: LNHDA and SQIVND (reference sequence). The CDR3 length is 17 residues. CDR3 residues: CASPLGVLAGNSYEQYF.

The chain has TRBV5-4 and TRBJ2-2; TCRdb indicates TRBD2, and absent DNA this call remains unverified. CDR1 is SGHNT, CDR2 YYREEE, per germline (reference sequence). The CDR3 is made up of 16 amino acids. The CDR3 spells CASSSGTAINTGELFF.

This clonotype is labeled medium-sized based on frequency. This chain joins TRBV29-1 and TRBJ1-1; TCRdb gives TRBD1 as the D gene, but with no DNA this cannot be confirmed. CDR1 SQVTM and CDR2 ANQGSEA come from the germline V gene. The CDR3 runs to 12 residues. The CDR3 sequence: CSATGGKTEAFF.

This clonotype is medium-sized (0.01 to 0.1%) by frequency. The chain's CDR3 is CSVVTGTETQYF. The chain employs TRBV29-1 and TRBJ2-5; TCRdb proposes TRBD1, but this gene call is untestable without DNA. This CDR3 is built from 12 residues. Looked up from germline, CDR1 is SQVTM and CDR2 is ANQGSEA.

The chain links TRBV3-1 to TRBJ2-2; without DNA, the TCRdb call of TRBD1 cannot be checked. The germline gives CDR1 LGHDT, CDR2 YNNKEL (reference sequence). This CDR3 is 18 amino acids long. This CDR3 is CASSQVSVGQVVSGELFF. The variable domain in full, with the rest retrieved from reference TRBV3-1 and TRBJ2-2, is DTAVSQTPKYLVTQMGNDKSIKCEQNLGHDTMYWYKQDSKKFLKIMFSYNNKELIINETVPNRFSPKSPDKAHLNLHINSLELGDSAVYFCASSQVSVGQVVSGELFFGEGSRLTVL.

The chain links TRBV3-1 to TRBJ2-3. The CDR3 covers 14 residues. Germline V CDR1 and CDR2: LGHDT, YNNKEL (reference sequence). This CDR3 reads CASSQVGAVYTQYF.